This T cell receptor beta chain was captured in a study of CD8 T cells in Susac syndrome. The CDR3 totals 15 residues. CDR1 and CDR2 (germline): SGHNT, YYREEE (reference sequence). J lost 4 bases, V lost 1 base, and 4 bases had no gene match. With random hexamers, reverse transcription was performed on about 0.45 to 1 ug of RNA. The authors amplified TCR beta CDR3 across 54 Vbeta and 13 Jbeta using immunoSEQ multiplex PCR. One entry per CDR3 protein, called by TCRdb with MiXCR from the immunoSEQ multiplex PCR reads. The data show 150,000 to 200,000 distinct CDR3 sequences, roughly 94% seen once. Sequencing was carried out using CD4+ T cells from PBMCs. The chain has TRBV5-4 and TRBJ2-1; 8 nucleotides match TRBD2. The source of this sequence is a human donor in good health. The CDR3 nucleotides are TGTGCCAGCAGCTTGCCTAGCGGGTCTTACAATGAGCAGTTCTTC. Its protein product is CASSLPSGSYNEQFF. Filled out from reference TRBV5-4 and TRBJ2-1, the complete variable domain reads ETGVTQSPTHLIKTRGQQVTLRCSSQSGHNTVSWYQQALGQGPQFIFQYYREEENGRGNFPPRFSGLQFPNYSSELNVNALELDDSALYLCASSLPSGSYNEQFFGPGTRLTVL.